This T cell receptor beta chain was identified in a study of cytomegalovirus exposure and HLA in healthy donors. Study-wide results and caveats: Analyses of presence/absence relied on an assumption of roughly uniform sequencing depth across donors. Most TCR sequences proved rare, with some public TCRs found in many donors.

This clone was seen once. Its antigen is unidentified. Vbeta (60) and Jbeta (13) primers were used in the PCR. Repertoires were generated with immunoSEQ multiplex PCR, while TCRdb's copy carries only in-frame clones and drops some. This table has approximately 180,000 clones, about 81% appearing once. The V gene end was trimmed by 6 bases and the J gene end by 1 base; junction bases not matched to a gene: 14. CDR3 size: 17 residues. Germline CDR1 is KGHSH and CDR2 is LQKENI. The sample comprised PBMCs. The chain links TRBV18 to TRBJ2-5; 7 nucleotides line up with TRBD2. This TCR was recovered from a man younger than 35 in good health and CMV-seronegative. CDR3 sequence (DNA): TGTGCCAGCTCTCCTCGTTCGGGGGGATACCTCCAAGAGACCCAGTACTTC. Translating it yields CASSPRSGGYLQETQYF.